This TCR beta chain comes out of a study of OX40 agonist ivuxolimab in advanced cancers. The study in broad terms: The costimulatory receptor OX40 (CD134) was targeted by ivuxolimab, a fully human IgG2 agonistic monoclonal antibody. Prior anti-PD-1, anti-PD-L1 or anti-CTLA-4 therapy was permitted, and approximately 40% of dose-escalation patients had received checkpoint inhibitors. The dose-escalation cohort was roughly 87% male with a mean age of around 62 years, ranging from roughly 23 to 80. The paper covers the monotherapy dose-escalation part of the phase I ivuxolimab trial, which included N of about 56 patients. Intravenous ivuxolimab was administered to patients every 2 weeks at six dose levels: 0.01, 0.1, 0.3, 1.5, 3 and 10 mg/kg. The point of sequencing TCRbeta in the periphery was to test whether ivuxolimab changed TCR sequence diversity and drove clonal T-cell expansion. Partial responses occurred in three dose-escalation patients: two with cutaneous melanoma and one with hepatocellular carcinoma. Of the roughly 50 dose-escalation patients, hepatocellular carcinoma was present in about 20, melanoma in roughly 15, renal cell carcinoma in 9 and head and neck cancer in 9. Findings and caveats that apply to the study as a whole: Low levels of normalized T-cell clonal expansion were also seen in some patients who did not respond. On average, CD8+ T cells showed more expanded clones than CD4+ T cells after ivuxolimab. At doses from 0.1 to 3.0 mg/kg, clonal expansion was seen in both CD4+ and CD8+ blood T cells between baseline and week 6. In partial responders in the 0.1-3.0 mg/kg groups, normalized peripheral clonal expansion was found to be among the lowest, especially among CD8+ T cells. The antigen specificity of the clonally expanded peripheral T cells was not determined.

A word on this clone: Its binding antigen is unknown. The sample holds no much larger clone one base away, and base qualities are not on file.

To sequence the TCRbeta CDR3 region, genomic DNA was isolated from the sorted cells. TCRbeta CDR3 regions were sequenced using the immunoSEQ Assay. The table comes from immuneACCESS by way of TCRdb, which keeps in-frame sequences with V and J called. Part of the clones is missing from these tables; in studies checked, under half for an unresolved V gene and the rest for unknown reasons. This sample comprises 65,000 to 90,000 clones, about 89% of them detected only once. The ten largest clones add up to approximately 0.63% of the sample. The trial excluded patients who had a history of autoimmune disease or were on systemic immunosuppression. Peripheral blood for TCR sequencing was collected from all dose cohorts at baseline, on cycle 4 day 1, and on cycle 7 day 1. Samples were obtained from an open-label, multicenter, first-in-human phase I dose-escalation trial of ivuxolimab. Adults with locally advanced or metastatic head and neck squamous cell, hepatocellular, melanoma or renal cell carcinoma were enrolled in the trial. CD4+ and CD8+ T cells were sorted separately from peripheral blood before TCR sequencing.

Here the sequenced sample was CD4+ or CD8+ T cells sorted from blood, taken in a trial of the OX40 agonist ivuxolimab. The sequence was obtained from an adult with an advanced solid tumor such as melanoma, head and neck, liver or kidney cancer.

Here the CDR3 is given as CASSLSRQGHEQYF. DNA sequence: TGTGCCAGCAGTTTATCCCGACAGGGCCACGAGCAGTACTTC. The V and J genes are TRBV28 and TRBJ2-7; the central 7 bases match TRBD1. The CDR3, cysteine through phenylalanine, is 14 amino acids long. Only the CDR3 part of the read is kept: 42 bases, read in frame from the first base. Sequences MDHEN (CDR1) and SYDVKM (CDR2) are obtained from the germline V gene. V and J are trimmed by 1 base and 5 bases, and the gene matches miss 5 bases of the junction.